A single T cell receptor beta chain is shown here with its context. Its antigen is not known. CD45RO-negative cells were positively selected for CCR7, leaving out terminally differentiated effector memory CD45RA+ cells. All the donors were Caucasian adults who lived in Nashville, Tennessee. TCRdb's table, derived via immunoSEQ multiplex PCR, lists solely in-frame clones and lacks some. The profile shows roughly 2,000,000 clones, about 95% of them singletons. Trimming stripped 6 bases from V and 5 bases from J, with 16 bases between. The V gene's germline CDR1 is SGHDN and CDR2 FVKESK. This CDR3 is built from 14 residues. This sample is drawn from a study of shared clonotypes between healthy human individuals. Findings of the study overall: Larger estimated richness was generally seen in naive subsets than in memory subsets.

The rearrangement joins TRBV14 to TRBJ1-2; tentatively, D is TRBD1 (5 bases). This clonotype originated in a man between 18 and 29 years old in good health. The sequenced sample consisted of naive CD8+ T cells sorted from blood. CDR3 in DNA: TGTGCCAGCAGTCCCCACGGGGGACCTTATGGCTACACCTTC. Its translation: CASSPHGGPYGYTF.